The clone carrying this TCR beta chain occurred many times. The CDR3 is 16 residues long. Germline lookup yields CDR1 SGHTA and CDR2 FQGNSA. The V and J ends lost 2 bases and 1 base respectively, with 13 bases between them. This entry is derived from a study of early T cells in non-severe SARS-CoV-2 infection. MiXCR, applied by TCRdb to the 5' RACE reads, yields one record per CDR3 protein. Of about 26,000 distinct CDR3 sequences in the sample, nearly 4.5% were seen once. The sequence derives from an adult who was a healthcare worker with PCR-confirmed SARS-CoV-2 infection or an uninfected control (not recorded which). The chain recombines TRBV7-2 with TRBJ2-3, with D possibly being TRBD1 (5 bases). Material for sequencing was whole blood. For the CDR3, the DNA is TGTGCCAGCAGCTTATTTGGGGCTAAGGGCACAGATACGCAGTATTTT. Translated, it gives CASSLFGAKGTDTQYF.